A single sample is the source of the 30 T cell receptor beta chains below, sequenced in a study of Graves' ophthalmopathy and Graves' hyperthyroidism. The study amplified TCR beta CDR3 regions using RNA transcripts. HTBI primers primed a first-round RT-PCR, and a second-round multiplex PCR followed. MiXCR, run by TCRdb on the multiplex PCR reads, gives a single entry per CDR3 protein. Counted here are about 400,000 distinct CDR3 sequences, approximately 21% occurring once; the ten biggest clones make up roughly 3%. Input material: peripheral blood. Receptor source: a woman aged 18-35 years with stable Graves' hyperthyroidism.

The J gene is TRBJ2-6, the V gene TRBV6-2 or TRBV6-3; the D gene is possibly TRBD2 (5 bases). V was cut by 1 base and J by 0 bases, with 16 bases left in between. The germline V gene encodes CDR1 MNHEY and CDR2 SVGEGT. There are 19 residues in the CDR3. The CDR3 is CASSYWGDFRYSGANVLTF. In DNA form, the CDR3 reads TGTGCCAGCAGTTACTGGGGAGACTTTCGATACTCTGGGGCCAACGTCCTGACTTTC.

The CDR3 DNA is TGTGCCAGCAGACGGGACAGGGGAGGTCAGCCCCAGCATTTT. This translates into CASRRDRGGQPQHF. This chain links TRBV6-1 with TRBJ1-5; 10 bases are a match to TRBD1. This CDR3 contains 14 residues. Germline V gene sequence: CDR1 MNHNS, CDR2 SASEGT. Trimming cost V 6 bases and J 6 bases; bases outside gene matches: 5.

There are many counts of this clonotype. The gene calls are TRBV10-3 and TRBJ2-7; D is uncertain. The CDR3 is 13 residues long. Trimming stripped 0 bases from V and 5 bases from J, with 8 bases between. CDR1 and CDR2 from the germline V gene are ENHRY and SYGVKD. For the CDR3, the DNA is TGTGCCATCAGTGAGTCAGGTTACCACGAGCAGTACTTC. Amino acid sequence: CAISESGYHEQYF.

The J gene is TRBJ2-7, the V gene TRBV11-2, with 8 bases fitting TRBD1. This CDR3 region has 14 residues. J was trimmed by 5 bases and V by 2 bases; bases with no gene match: 5. Germline V gene lookup returns CDR1 SGHAT and CDR2 FQNNGV. Written as DNA, the CDR3 is TGTGCCAGCAGCTTAAACGCAGGGGGCGACGAGCAGTACTTC. It specifies CASSLNAGGDEQYF.

The chain recombines TRBV30 with TRBJ1-2; unclear D gene. The CDR3 length is 14 residues. Germline V gene sequence: CDR1 GTSNPN, CDR2 SVGIG (reference sequence). Trimming left V 0 bases short and J 3 bases short, with 11 bases between. The DNA for the CDR3 is TGTGCCTGGAGTGTAGATAGGACGGACTATGGCTACACCTTC. Translated, it gives CAWSVDRTDYGYTF.

A few counts support this clonotype. The rearrangement uses TRBV6-5 and TRBJ2-6, with D unclear. CDR3 size: 17 residues. V lost 0 bases to trimming and J lost 0 bases, with 9 bases between them. Looked up from germline, CDR1 is MNHEY and CDR2 is SVGAGI. The CDR3 protein is CASSYSMSSSGANVLTF. As DNA, the CDR3 is TGTGCCAGCAGTTACTCGATGTCGAGCTCTGGGGCCAACGTCCTGACTTTC.

V usage is TRBV9 and J usage is TRBJ1-2, with D unclear. Trimming took off 3 bases at V and 4 bases at J, with 19 bases between the two ends. This CDR3 is 16 amino acids long. Germline values: CDR1 SGDLS, CDR2 YYNGEE. CDR3 DNA sequence: TGTGCCAGCAGCGCCTCGCCCGGCCCCGGCTTCTATGGCTACACCTTC. This gives the protein CASSASPGPGFYGYTF.

V and J are TRBV19 and TRBJ1-5; 8 bases align to TRBD1. Losses at the gene ends were 7 bases for V and 5 bases for J; bases not matched to a gene: 4. Germline V lookup: CDR1 LNHDA, CDR2 SQIVND (reference sequence). The CDR3 is 13 amino acids. CDR3: CASIDRGDQPQHF. In DNA form, the CDR3 reads TGTGCCAGTATTGACAGGGGTGATCAGCCCCAGCATTTT.

This clonotype came up many times. V and J are TRBV28 and TRBJ2-4; the match to TRBD1 covers 7 bases. V lost 2 bases to trimming and J lost 7 bases; unmatched junction nucleotides: 5. Germline assignment: CDR1 MDHEN and CDR2 SYDVKM. The CDR3 is 14 residues long. The CDR3: CASSLVGGNNIQYF. CDR3 bases: TGTGCCAGCAGTTTAGTAGGGGGCAACAACATTCAGTACTTC.

The chain is built from TRBV12-3 or TRBV12-4 and TRBJ1-2; D is perhaps TRBD1 (5 bases). Trimming cost V 3 bases and J 7 bases, with 12 bases left between them. This CDR3 is 13 amino acids long. The CDR3 here is CASSFRGRVGYTF. CDR3 nucleotides: TGTGCCAGCAGTTTTCGGGGGAGGGTTGGCTACACCTTC.

The V and J genes are TRBV7-3 and TRBJ1-1; D gene ambiguous. Germline loops: CDR1 SGHTA, CDR2 FQGTGA. Between the trimmed V and J ends, which lost 2 bases and 1 base, there was a span of 8 bases. This CDR3 contains 14 residues. CDR3 loop: CASSLYKGNTEAFF. The CDR3 coding sequence is TGTGCCAGCAGCTTATATAAGGGGAACACTGAAGCTTTCTTT. Full variable domain (outside the CDR3, taken from reference TRBV7-3 and TRBJ1-1): GAGVSQTPSNKVTEKGKYVELRCDPISGHTALYWYRQSLGQGPEFLIYFQGTGAADDSGLPNDRFFAVRPEGSVSTLKIQRTERGDSAVYLCASSLYKGNTEAFFGQGTRLTVV.

This clonotype was seen at least ten times. The genes are TRBV6-5 and TRBJ1-1, with a tentative D call TRBD1 (6 bases). This CDR3 is 15 amino acids long. The germline gives CDR1 MNHEY, CDR2 SVGAGI. V lost 8 bases and J lost 5, with 21 bases in between. The CDR3 loop is CASSKGGASGTEAFF. In DNA form, the CDR3 reads TGTGCCAGCTCCAAGGGGGGGGCGAGTGGAACTGAAGCTTTCTTT.

Only a few counts were recorded for this clonotype. The chain uses TRBV29-1 and TRBJ1-2; possible D gene TRBD1, 6 bases. Germline CDR1 is SQVTM and CDR2 is ANQGSEA. The CDR3 runs 11 residues. Trimming shortened V by 2 bases and J by 8 bases, and 9 bases separated the two germline ends. CDR3 sequence (DNA): TGCAGCGTTGAAAAGGGGGAAGGCTACACCTTC. Amino acid sequence: CSVEKGEGYTF.

This clonotype was counted only a few times. This rearrangement joins TRBV3-1 to TRBJ2-4; no firm D call. There are 13 residues in the CDR3. Germline V gene lookup returns CDR1 LGHDT and CDR2 YNNKEL (reference sequence). Trimming took 4 bases from V and 1 from J, leaving 5 bases between them. The CDR3 protein is CASSPLAKNIQYF. The CDR3, as DNA: TGTGCCAGCAGCCCTCTGGCCAAAAACATTCAGTACTTC.

The V gene is TRBV12-3 or TRBV12-4, the J gene TRBJ1-1, with a weak D call TRBD1 (6 bases). The CDR3 runs 14 residues. V lost 5 bases, J lost 3 bases, and 13 bases lay in between. CDR3 residues: CASSNNREDTEAFF. In DNA, the CDR3 is TGTGCCAGCAGTAATAACAGGGAGGACACTGAAGCTTTCTTT.

This clonotype has at least ten counts. This sequence joins TRBV7-2 and TRBJ2-5; D unclear. This CDR3 comprises 14 residues. V was clipped by 1 base and J by 7 bases, with 13 bases between them. Germline lookup yields CDR1 SGHTA and CDR2 FQGNSA. The CDR3 DNA reads as TGTGCCAGCAGCTTAGGACTCCGGATTCCGACCCAGTACTTC. Residues: CASSLGLRIPTQYF.

This clonotype appeared many times. The V and J genes are TRBV6-2 or TRBV6-3 and TRBJ1-2; D might be TRBD1 (5 bases). V lost 5 bases to trimming and J lost 2 bases, with 12 bases between them. Germline CDR1 reads MNHEY; CDR2 reads SVGEGT. The CDR3 has 14 amino acids. The CDR3 sequence: CASSDDGANYGYTF. CDR3 nucleotide sequence: TGTGCCAGCAGTGACGACGGGGCGAACTATGGCTACACCTTC.

This clonotype was observed at least ten times. The gene calls are TRBV5-1 and TRBJ1-6; 10 bases are a match to TRBD1. This CDR3 contains 14 residues. With 4 bases clipped from V and 13 bases from J, the junction kept 8 bases outside the gene matches. CDR1 is SGHRS and CDR2 is YFSETQ in the germline V gene. CDR3 residues: CASSETGGGRPLHF. In nucleotides, the CDR3 is TGCGCCAGCAGCGAGACAGGGGGCGGGAGGCCCCTCCACTTT.

This clonotype was seen many times. The DNA for the CDR3 is TGTGCCAGCAGCTTGAAAGGGTTCGACGAGCAGTACTTC. Amino acids: CASSLKGFDEQYF. The chain joins TRBV5-6 to TRBJ2-7, with D unclear. Germline-derived CDR1 and CDR2 are SGHDT and YYEEEE. The V end was cut by 1 base, the J end by 5 bases, with 10 bases between. The CDR3 contains 13 residues.

Many counts were recorded for this clonotype. The chain uses TRBV7-2 and TRBJ2-5; maybe TRBD2 (6 bases). CDR3 length equals 13 residues. The V gene's germline CDR1 is SGHTA and CDR2 FQGNSA. Deletions cut 5 bases from V and 2 bases from J, with 9 bases between. The DNA for the CDR3 is TGTGCCAGCAGCCGGGACTTACAAGAGACCCAGTACTTC. Protein: CASSRDLQETQYF.

The rearrangement joins TRBV3-1 to TRBJ1-1; D is possibly TRBD1 (6 bases). V lost 8 bases and J 1 base, leaving 14 bases between the germline ends. The CDR3 runs 14 residues. CDR1 LGHDT and CDR2 YNNKEL come from the germline V gene (reference sequence). CDR3 region: CASLGGDKNTEAFF. For the CDR3, the DNA is TGTGCCAGCCTAGGGGGGGATAAGAACACTGAAGCTTTCTTT.

Many counts were recorded for this clonotype. The J gene is TRBJ1-2, the V gene TRBV28, with TRBD1 identical over 7 bases. From germline, CDR1 is MDHEN and CDR2 SYDVKM. V was clipped by 6 bases and J by 5 bases; unmatched bases: 12. The CDR3 spans 15 residues. Here the CDR3 DNA reads TGTGCCAGCAGGATAACAGGGGCTCGGGGTTATGGCTACACCTTC. As protein: CASRITGARGYGYTF.

The V gene is TRBV6-5, the J gene TRBJ2-7; TRBD2 might be the D (6 bases). Between the trimmed V and J ends, which lost 7 bases and 7 bases, there was a span of 20 bases. The germline V gene encodes CDR1 MNHEY and CDR2 SVGAGI. This CDR3 has 14 residues. The DNA for the CDR3 is TGTGCCAGCACTAACTCGGCGGGACGTGGGGAGCAGTACTTC. It is translated as CASTNSAGRGEQYF.

This clonotype has ten or more counts. The rearrangement uses TRBV12-3 or TRBV12-4 and TRBJ2-7; 7 nucleotides align to TRBD2. J lost 3 bases, V lost 1 base, and 6 bases had no gene match. This CDR3 comprises 15 residues. This CDR3 reads CASSLGLAESYEQYF. In DNA form, the CDR3 reads TGTGCCAGCAGTTTAGGGCTAGCGGAGAGCTACGAGCAGTACTTC.

The gene calls are TRBV25-1 and TRBJ2-7, with D tentatively TRBD1 (6 bases). The CDR3 runs to 17 residues. V was cut by 5 bases and J by 0 bases, with 20 bases left in between. Germline assignment: CDR1 MGHDK and CDR2 SYGVNS. The CDR3 protein is CASSSSNRDKSSYEQYF. CDR3 coding DNA: TGTGCCAGCAGTTCCTCGAACCGGGACAAGAGCTCCTACGAGCAGTACTTC.

The table lists this clonotype with many counts. The chain employs TRBV10-3 and TRBJ1-1, with D possibly TRBD1 on 5 matching bases. The V and J ends lost 6 bases and 0 bases respectively, with 11 bases between them. Germline CDR1 and CDR2: ENHRY and SYGVKD. The CDR3 consists of 14 residues. CDR3 protein: CAIRKTDMNTEAFF. CDR3 nucleotides: TGTGCCATCAGAAAAACGGACATGAACACTGAAGCTTTCTTT.

This clonotype was seen repeatedly, ten times or more. This sequence joins TRBV7-9 and TRBJ2-7, with a tentative D call TRBD1 (5 bases). The CDR3 is made up of 15 amino acids. CDR1 and CDR2 (germline): SEHNR, FQNEAQ (reference sequence). Trimming shortened V by 2 bases and J by 2 bases, and 13 bases separated the two germline ends. The CDR3 protein is CASSLSAGLPYEQYF. The CDR3 DNA is TGTGCCAGCAGCTTATCGGCAGGGCTCCCCTACGAGCAGTACTTC.

This clonotype has just a few counts. The V and J genes are TRBV19 and TRBJ1-1; D perhaps matches TRBD1 (5 bases). This CDR3 contains 16 residues. V shed 1 base and J shed 2 bases, with 14 bases lying between them. Germline V gene sequence: CDR1 LNHDA, CDR2 SQIVND (reference sequence). The CDR3 sequence is CASSIAGILRNTEAFF. The CDR3, as DNA: TGTGCCAGTAGTATAGCAGGGATCCTCAGAAACACTGAAGCTTTCTTT.

In its sample, this clonotype was seen many times. The CDR3 is CASSFSAGVVNTIYF. CDR3 coding DNA: TGTGCCAGCAGTTTTTCGGCAGGGGTTGTAAACACCATATATTTT. The genes are TRBV12-3 or TRBV12-4 and TRBJ1-3; a possible D gene is TRBD1 (6 bases). The V and J ends lost 3 bases and 6 bases respectively, with 15 bases between them. CDR3 length: 15 amino acids.

This clonotype was seen repeatedly, ten times or more. CDR3 DNA: TGTGCCTCGGGCCCTGGGACTGAAGCTTTCTTT. It is translated as CASGPGTEAFF. The chain employs TRBV30 and TRBJ1-1, with no clear D. Trimming pared 7 bases from V and 5 bases from J, leaving 11 bases between. Germline CDR1 reads GTSNPN; CDR2 reads SVGIG (reference sequence). There are 11 residues in the CDR3.